Each of the 13 T cell receptor beta chains below was sequenced from the same sample in a study of a mutant IDH1 vaccine in newly diagnosed glioma. Their antigens are not known. As for time point: week 23, last vaccination. Topical imiquimod was applied with each vaccine dose, which held 300 ug of mutant IDH1 20-mer peptide. TCRdb keeps only in-frame clones here, not all; method: immunoSEQ multiplex PCR. The table has about 43,000 clones, 70% to 85% seen once. Material: PBMCs, obtained from a glioma patient whose treatment included an IDH1 peptide vaccine. These receptors all come from a young woman with glioma. Some clones in this sample may be carry-over from other donors' samples.

The chain's CDR3 is CASSRVGRGEQYF. In DNA, the CDR3 is TGTGCCAGCAGCCGGGTTGGGCGCGGCGAGCAGTACTTC. J is TRBJ2-7 and V is TRBV5-6; the D is unclear. Germline CDR1 SGHDT, CDR2 YYEEEE. V shed 4 bases and J shed 6 bases, with 14 bases lying between them. The CDR3 is 13 amino acids.

This chain joins TRBV10-3 and TRBJ2-7, with D tentatively TRBD1 or TRBD2 (5 bases each). The V gene lost 6 bases and the J gene lost 4 bases, with 16 bases spanning the gap. The CDR3 runs to 14 residues. Germline V gene data show CDR1 as ENHRY and CDR2 as SYGVKD. CDR3 nucleotides: TGTGCCATCAGCGAAGGGACCGCGCTTTACGAGCAGTACTTC. This sequence encodes CAISEGTALYEQYF.

The gene calls are TRBV6-1 and TRBJ1-2; 9 bases agree with TRBD1. V trimming: 0 bases; J trimming: 7 bases; junction bases outside the gene matches: 3. Germline loops: CDR1 MNHNS, CDR2 SASEGT. The CDR3 length is 14 residues. CDR3 region: CASSEARTGAGYTF. CDR3 coding DNA: TGTGCCAGCAGTGAAGCGAGGACAGGGGCTGGCTACACCTTC.

The chain links TRBV6-4 to TRBJ1-5; the D gene is possibly TRBD1 (6 bases). This CDR3 spans 15 amino acids. Germline assignment: CDR1 MRHNA and CDR2 SNTAGT. Trimming stripped 2 bases from V and 1 base from J, with 9 bases between. The CDR3 here is CASSDGQGSNQPQHF. The DNA of the CDR3 is TGTGCCAGCAGTGACGGTCAGGGGAGCAATCAGCCCCAGCATTTT.

The chain links TRBV7-2 to TRBJ2-7; 10 positions match TRBD2. V shed 1 base and J 1 base; nucleotides not matched to a gene: 1. The CDR3 extends over 15 amino acids. Germline V gene data show CDR1 as SGHTA and CDR2 as FQGNSA. For the CDR3, the DNA is TGTGCCAGCAGCTTAGAACTAGCGGGGTCCTACGAGCAGTACTTC. Translating gives CASSLELAGSYEQYF.

The rearrangement joins TRBV29-1 to TRBJ2-1; 7 nucleotides match TRBD2. V gave up 0 bases and J gave up 4 bases; unmatched junction bases: 6. Germline V gives CDR1 SQVTM, CDR2 ANQGSEA. The CDR3 is 15 amino acids. The CDR3 region has the DNA TGCAGCGTTGAAGAACTGGCTAGCGGTTACAATGAGCAGTTCTTC. Translating it yields CSVEELASGYNEQFF.

This rearrangement joins TRBV14 to TRBJ1-1; D is perhaps TRBD1 (6 bases). V lost 0 bases and J lost 5, with 10 bases in between. Germline CDR1 and CDR2: SGHDN and FVKESK. The CDR3 spans 14 residues. The CDR3 is CASSQEGGGTEAFF. The CDR3 DNA reads as TGTGCCAGCAGCCAAGAAGGGGGAGGAACTGAAGCTTTCTTT.

V and J are TRBV19 and TRBJ2-4, with D tentatively TRBD2 (5 bases). The V end was cut by 7 bases, the J end by 1 base, with 11 bases between. The CDR3 loop spans 14 amino acids. The V gene's germline CDR1 is LNHDA and CDR2 SQIVND (reference sequence). In DNA form, the CDR3 reads TGTGCCAGTAAAGGGAGTGGGGCCAAAAACATTCAGTACTTC. This gives the protein CASKGSGAKNIQYF.

This chain links TRBV19 with TRBJ1-2; D not resolved. Looked up from germline, CDR1 is LNHDA and CDR2 is SQIVND (reference sequence). The CDR3 has 12 amino acids. Trimming shortened V by 4 bases and J by 8 bases, and 11 bases separated the two germline ends. The CDR3 sequence: CASSKLVEGYTF. The CDR3 bases are TGTGCCAGTAGTAAGTTGGTGGAAGGCTACACCTTC.

The V call is TRBV19, the J call TRBJ1-5, with TRBD1 identical over 9 bases. CDR1 and CDR2 from the germline V gene are LNHDA and SQIVND (reference sequence). The J segment lost 2 bases and the V segment lost 5 bases, leaving 7 bases of the junction unmatched. CDR3 length: 16 amino acids. The chain's CDR3 is CASSLIRQGGNQPQHF. As DNA, the CDR3 is TGTGCCAGTAGTCTTATTAGACAGGGGGGCAATCAGCCCCAGCATTTT. The whole variable domain, filled in from reference TRBV19 and TRBJ1-5, reads DGGITQSPKYLFRKEGQNVTLSCEQNLNHDAMYWYRQDPGQGLRLIYYSQIVNDFQKGDIAEGYSVSREKKESFPLTVTSAQKNPTAFYLCASSLIRQGGNQPQHFGDGTRLSIL.

The V and J genes are TRBV25-1 and TRBJ1-5; no clear D. Trimming pared 6 bases from V and 0 bases from J, leaving 9 bases between. Germline V gene data show CDR1 as MGHDK and CDR2 as SYGVNS. The length of the CDR3 is 14 residues. The CDR3 spells CASSPWGSNQPQHF. The DNA for the CDR3 is TGTGCCAGCAGCCCCTGGGGTAGCAATCAGCCCCAGCATTTT.

The gene calls are TRBV11-3 and TRBJ2-7, with 10 bases that match TRBD1. This CDR3 spans 16 amino acids. V was pared by 5 bases and J by 1 base, with 8 bases of the junction left unmatched. Germline loops: CDR1 SGHNT, CDR2 YENEEA. For the CDR3, the DNA is TGTGCCAGCAGCCCTAGGGGACAGGGGCTATCCTACGAGCAGTACTTC. Translation: CASSPRGQGLSYEQYF.

V gene TRBV5-4 combines with J gene TRBJ1-1, with no clear D. The ends were cut back, 0 bases at V and 5 bases at J, with 11 bases in the middle. The CDR3 extends over 14 amino acids. CDR1 and CDR2 from the germline V gene are SGHNT and YYREEE (reference sequence). This CDR3 reads CASSLDGTWTEAFF. CDR3 nucleotide sequence: TGTGCCAGCAGCTTGGACGGAACATGGACTGAAGCTTTCTTT.